Listed here are 11 T cell receptor beta chains from one sample, sequenced in a study of identical twins. Each CDR3 protein is one row after TCRdb ran MiXCR on the 5' RACE reads. In the table there are about 530,000 distinct CDR3 sequences, over 12% of which are singletons. These data also featured in a second study, about yellow fever vaccine responses in identical twins.

The sequencing input was CD4+ T cells sorted from blood. The origin of the receptors is a young woman in good health.

The chain has TRBV6-1 and TRBJ2-7, with D possibly matching TRBD2 (5 bases). The CDR3 is 13 residues long. Per germline, CDR1 MNHNS and CDR2 SASEGT. V was clipped by 6 bases and J by 1 base, with 10 bases between them. CDR3 coding DNA: TGTGCCAGCAGCCCGGGGATATCCTACGAGCAGTACGTC. Protein: CASSPGISYEQYV.

The CDR3 bases are TGTGCCAGCAGTGTAGGACAGGGGGGGTTAGAGACCCAGTACTTC. Translated: CASSVGQGGLETQYF. This chain connects TRBV6-1 to TRBJ2-5, with TRBD1 matching over 10 bases. After removal of 4 bases from V and 4 bases from J, the junction contained 6 bases not matched to a gene. CDR1 MNHNS and CDR2 SASEGT come from the germline V gene. The CDR3 loop spans 15 amino acids.

The chain recombines TRBV6-5 with TRBJ2-1; tentatively, D is TRBD2 (6 bases). The CDR3 extends over 14 amino acids. The germline V gene has CDR1 MNHEY and CDR2 SVGAGI. V was cut by 2 bases and J by 9 bases, with 14 bases left in between. The CDR3 spells CASSYPGGNGEQFF. In DNA, the CDR3 is TGTGCCAGCAGTTACCCAGGAGGGAACGGTGAGCAGTTCTTC.

The chain uses TRBV12-3 or TRBV12-4 and TRBJ2-3, with TRBD1 matching 7 bases. The CDR3 extends over 15 amino acids. The J segment lost 2 bases and the V segment lost 10 bases, leaving 12 bases of the junction unmatched. The CDR3 DNA sequence: TGTGCCACTAACCCGGGACAGTTGGTCACAGATACGCAGTATTTT. This sequence encodes CATNPGQLVTDTQYF.

The sample holds a few counts of this clonotype. The chain has TRBV5-1 and TRBJ2-1, with a possible D match to TRBD2 (7 bases). The V gene's germline CDR1 is SGHRS and CDR2 YFSETQ. The CDR3 covers 16 residues. V was shortened by 4 bases and J by 2 bases, with 16 bases between the two germline ends. For the CDR3, the DNA is TGCGCCAGCAGCGCTGGATCGGGGGGCACCTACAATGAGCAGTTCTTC. It yields the protein CASSAGSGGTYNEQFF. Variable domain in full (rest from reference TRBV5-1 and TRBJ2-1): KAGVTQTPRYLIKTRGQQVTLSCSPISGHRSVSWYQQTPGQGLQFLFEYFSETQRNKGNFPGRFSGRQFSNSRSEMNVSTLELGDSALYLCASSAGSGGTYNEQFFGPGTRLTVL.

The chain employs TRBV7-8 and TRBJ2-2, with D uncertain. Deletions cut 1 base from V and 0 bases from J, with 15 bases between. CDR1 and CDR2 from the germline V gene are SGHVS and FQNEAQ. The length of the CDR3 is 18 residues. The CDR3 DNA reads as TGTGCCAGCAGCTTAGTACAACTATCAAGCACGAACACCGGGGAGCTGTTTTTT. Translating gives CASSLVQLSSTNTGELFF.

The chain employs TRBV7-8 and TRBJ2-7; TRBD1 or TRBD2 may be the D gene (5 bases each). Trimming pared 2 bases from V and 3 bases from J, leaving 11 bases between. Germline lookup yields CDR1 SGHVS and CDR2 FQNEAQ. The CDR3 has 14 residues. The CDR3 loop is CASSLTGTGYEQYV. CDR3 DNA sequence: TGTGCCAGCAGCTTAACCGGGACGGGCTACGAGCAGTACGTC.

This clonotype came up many times. This sequence joins TRBV14 and TRBJ2-1, with TRBD2 matching over 7 bases. Germline trimming cut 1 base from V and 3 bases from J; bases unmatched to any gene: 3. The length of the CDR3 is 15 residues. Germline V gene lookup returns CDR1 SGHDN and CDR2 FVKESK. CDR3: CASSQGSGVYNEQFF. CDR3 coding DNA: TGTGCCAGCAGCCAAGGGAGCGGGGTCTACAATGAGCAGTTCTTC.

The chain uses TRBV3-1 and TRBJ2-2, with a possible D match to TRBD2 (6 bases). V was shortened by 6 bases and J by 0 bases, with 14 bases between the two germline ends. Germline V gene data show CDR1 as LGHDT and CDR2 as YNNKEL (reference sequence). The CDR3 has 16 amino acids. CDR3 loop: CASRSEGGANTGELFF. For the CDR3, the DNA is TGTGCCAGCAGATCTGAAGGCGGGGCGAACACCGGGGAGCTGTTTTTT.

The J gene is TRBJ2-7, the V gene TRBV20-1; 7 bases map to TRBD2. CDR3 length equals 18 residues. Germline assignment: CDR1 DFQATT and CDR2 SNEGSKA (reference sequence). Trimming removed 3 bases from V and 1 base from J; junction bases left unmatched: 18. The CDR3 nucleotides are TGCAGTGCTAGGGGTCTAGCGGTAGTAAAGGGTCGGTCCTACGAGCAGTACTTC. This gives the protein CSARGLAVVKGRSYEQYF.

This clonotype was detected ten times or more. The V call is TRBV5-1, the J call TRBJ1-5, with 8 nucleotides matching TRBD1. The ends lost 4 bases at V and 0 bases at J; junction bases unmatched: 6. Germline V gives CDR1 SGHRS, CDR2 YFSETQ. CDR3 length: 16 residues. The DNA of the CDR3 is TGCGCCAGCAGCGCTGGGACAGGCTTTAGCAATCAGCCCCAGCATTTT. The encoded protein is CASSAGTGFSNQPQHF.